The clone carrying this T cell receptor beta chain came up a few times. Its antigen is still unknown. It was cDNA, reverse transcribed from extracted RNA, that served as the sequencing template. Method: immunoSEQ multiplex PCR; TCRdb's copy keeps in-frame clones and lacks some. This sample has about 150,000 clones; roughly 52% occur once, and the top ten carry approximately 15%. Treatment here: oral pan-JAK inhibitor, 5-10 mg twice daily. These data are taken from a study of CD8+ T cells in alopecia areata. Study context: Scoring of treated patients' severity used the percentage of affected scalp area.

Study outcomes and limitations: Although TCR sharing was seen in mice, sharing across patients was less clear, possibly for HLA-related reasons.

CDR1 is MNHEY and CDR2 is SMNVEV in the germline V gene (reference sequence). The CDR3 length is 15 residues. V dropped 6 bases and J dropped 4; count of bases not matched to a gene: 7. The clonotype comes from a human donor with alopecia areata. The sequencing here drew on CD8+ T cells sorted from blood, taken at week 4, from a patient treated with tofacitinib. This sequence joins TRBV27 and TRBJ1-1; 11 bases are a match to TRBD1. In DNA, the CDR3 is TGTGCCAGCAGCCTAGGACAGGGGGCGGGCACTGAAGCTTTCTTT. Translating gives CASSLGQGAGTEAFF.